This T cell receptor (beta chain) was sequenced during a study of OX40 agonist ivuxolimab in advanced cancers. Looking at the study overall: Ivuxolimab was a fully human IgG2 agonistic monoclonal antibody targeting the costimulatory receptor OX40 (CD134). Intravenous ivuxolimab was administered to patients every 2 weeks at six dose levels: 0.01, 0.1, 0.3, 1.5, 3 and 10 mg/kg. Of the roughly 54 patients in dose escalation, 19 had hepatocellular carcinoma, some 15 had melanoma, 9 had renal cell carcinoma and 9 had head and neck cancer. A male proportion of almost 85% and a mean age of 60 years, ranging from about 20 to 79, were recorded for the dose-escalation cohort. Prior anti-PD-1, anti-PD-L1 or anti-CTLA-4 therapy was permitted, and about 40% of dose-escalation patients had received checkpoint inhibitors. Partial responses occurred in three dose-escalation patients: two with cutaneous melanoma and one with hepatocellular carcinoma. The point of sequencing TCRbeta in the periphery was to test whether ivuxolimab changed TCR sequence diversity and drove clonal T-cell expansion. The paper covers the monotherapy dose-escalation part of the phase I ivuxolimab trial, which included N of about 50 patients. What the work shows at the level of the full study, not this receptor alone: On average, CD8+ T cells showed more expanded clones than CD4+ T cells after ivuxolimab. At doses from 0.1 to 3.0 mg/kg, clonal expansion was seen in both CD4+ and CD8+ blood T cells between baseline and week 6. In the 0.1-3.0 mg/kg groups, partial responders had among the lowest normalized peripheral clonal expansion, particularly in CD8+ T cells. Which antigens the clonally expanded peripheral T cells were specific for was not determined. Low levels of normalized T-cell clonal expansion were also seen in some nonresponding patients.

The trial excluded patients who had a history of autoimmune disease or were on systemic immunosuppression. Peripheral blood for TCR sequencing was collected from all dose cohorts at baseline, on cycle 4 day 1, and on cycle 7 day 1. Samples were obtained from an open-label, multicenter, first-in-human phase I dose-escalation trial of ivuxolimab. Adults with locally advanced or metastatic head and neck squamous cell, hepatocellular, melanoma or renal cell carcinoma were enrolled in the trial. Before TCR sequencing, CD4+ and CD8+ T cells were separately sorted from peripheral blood. This clone was observed once. No cognate antigen has been identified for it. The input lacks base qualities; no much larger clone sits a single base away. Trimming costs V 4 bases and J 7 bases, and their ends lie 10 bases apart. The CDR3 measures 12 amino acids from cysteine to phenylalanine. The DNA shown is the 36-base CDR3, in frame from base 1. CDR1 and CDR2 (MDHEN, SYDVKM) derive from the germline V gene.

For sequencing of the TCRbeta CDR3 region, genomic DNA was extracted from the sorted cells. The immunoSEQ Assay was used for sequencing of TCRbeta CDR3 regions. Here the immuneACCESS table is served through TCRdb, limited to in-frame sequences with V and J called. Missing clones are a known gap in these copies; in checked studies unresolved V genes cover under half, and the rest lacks a known reason. The sample data list around 69,000 clones, and 80% to 90% of these were observed just once. The ten largest clones capture 2.5% to 3% of the sample. The specimen comprised CD4+ or CD8+ T cells sorted from blood, sampled in a trial of the OX40 agonist ivuxolimab. This sequence originates from an adult with an advanced solid tumor such as melanoma, head and neck, liver or kidney cancer. This sequence uses TRBV28 and TRBJ2-5; too little of a D gene remains to name it. The nucleotide sequence reads as follows: TGTGCCAGCAGTTCCCTCGATGGGACCCAGTACTTC. This gives the protein CASSSLDGTQYF.